One T cell receptor beta chain is described in this entry. The germline CDR1 and CDR2 sequences are MNHEY and SMNVEV (reference sequence). The V gene end was trimmed by 8 bases and the J gene end by 6 bases; junction bases not matched to a gene: 13. CDR3 length: 15 residues. The sample belongs to a study of PD-L1 blockade in urothelial cancer. The data were produced by immunoSEQ multiplex PCR, yet TCRdb's version contains in-frame clones alone and is incomplete. Of approximately 52,000 clones listed, around 77% are singletons. This clonotype was sampled from a man between 70 and 80 years old with urothelial cancer. The sample in question was PBMCs, obtained around atezolizumab (anti-PD-L1) treatment. The chain has TRBV27 and TRBJ2-3; 8 bases are shared with TRBD1. CDR3 in DNA: TGTGCCAGCGCCCCCGGGCCAGGGGGCTTCGATACGCAGTATTTT. Translation: CASAPGPGGFDTQYF.